The 32 T cell receptor beta chains below all came from one sample that was sequenced in a study of shared clonotypes between healthy human individuals (dated by TCRdb to 2018 to 2021). The protocol used for the library was the immunoSEQ multiplex PCR assay. In its TCRdb copy, this immuneACCESS table keeps in-frame sequences only and misses some clones. Where compared with another copy, unresolved V genes explain less than half of these, and the others have no known cause. In this sample the table shows about 2.4 million clones, 80% to 95% of which occur a single time. The ten biggest clones cover 0.36% of the sample. Sequencing was performed on naive CD4+ T cells from PBMCs. What this sample's cell subset or site label stands for: CD45RA+ positively selected. The source of these receptors is a man aged 18 to 29 in good health. Some clones in this sample may be carry-over from other donors' samples.

The rearrangement links TRBV29-1 to TRBJ2-7; 8 bases are a match to TRBD1. The V and J ends lost 7 bases and 1 base, in that order; junction bases with no gene match: 6. This CDR3 has 13 amino acids. The germline V gene encodes CDR1 SQVTM and CDR2 ANQGSEA. The CDR3 DNA is TGCAGCGGTATAAGGACAGGGTCCTACGAGCAGTACTTC. It translates to CSGIRTGSYEQYF.

The chain couples TRBV5-1 to TRBJ1-2; D might be TRBD1 (6 bases). The V gene lost 6 bases and the J gene lost 5 bases, with 17 bases spanning the gap. There are 14 residues in the CDR3. Germline CDR1 SGHRS, CDR2 YFSETQ. As DNA, the CDR3 is TGCGCCAGCACCAAGACAGGTCAGGATTATGGCTACACCTTC. Its translation is CASTKTGQDYGYTF. Filled out from reference TRBV5-1 and TRBJ1-2, the complete variable domain reads KAGVTQTPRYLIKTRGQQVTLSCSPISGHRSVSWYQQTPGQGLQFLFEYFSETQRNKGNFPGRFSGRQFSNSRSEMNVSTLELGDSALYLCASTKTGQDYGYTFGSGTRLTVV.

The chain is built from TRBV6-1 and TRBJ1-5; maybe TRBD1 (6 bases). The length of the CDR3 is 13 residues. Germline assignment: CDR1 MNHNS and CDR2 SASEGT. The ends were cut back, 11 bases at V and 7 bases at J, with 18 bases in the middle. The CDR3 sequence: CASSYRESQPQHF. The CDR3 DNA reads as TGTGCCTCCAGCTACAGGGAGTCGCAGCCCCAGCATTTT.

The chain combines TRBV4-3 with TRBJ1-2, with no clear D. Trimming shortened V by 2 bases and J by 8 bases, and 12 bases separated the two germline ends. CDR1 and CDR2 from the germline V gene are LGHNA and YSLEER. The CDR3 is made up of 13 amino acids. Written as DNA, the CDR3 is TGCGCCAGCAGCCAAATGGGCGAAGGAGGCTACACCTTC. Translation: CASSQMGEGGYTF.

This chain links TRBV5-1 with TRBJ2-5; 13 nucleotides line up with TRBD2. The V and J ends lost 2 bases and 1 base, in that order; junction bases with no gene match: 8. This CDR3 region has 18 residues. Germline lookup yields CDR1 SGHRS and CDR2 YFSETQ. CDR3 residues: CASSFPPGTSGIQETQYF. Written as DNA, the CDR3 is TGCGCCAGCAGCTTCCCCCCGGGGACTAGCGGGATCCAAGAGACCCAGTACTTC.

The chain links TRBV7-6 to TRBJ2-5; D gene uncertain. The germline V gene encodes CDR1 SGHVS and CDR2 FNYEAQ. The CDR3 loop spans 15 amino acids. V was trimmed by 7 bases and J by 0 bases, leaving 15 bases between them. For the CDR3, the DNA is TGTGCCAGCACCCAGTACGGGCAGCACCAAGAGACCCAGTACTTC. Encoded protein: CASTQYGQHQETQYF.

In its sample, this clone was seen once. The chain uses TRBV27 and TRBJ1-2; perhaps TRBD1 as D (6 bases). Trimming shortened V by 8 bases and J by 4 bases, and 11 bases separated the two germline ends. From germline, CDR1 is MNHEY and CDR2 SMNVEV (reference sequence). The CDR3 sequence is 12 residues long. DNA of the CDR3: TGTGCCAGCGCGGACAGAGTCTATGGCTACACCTTC. As protein: CASADRVYGYTF.

The count of this clone is one. The same CDR3 also results from other DNA sequences found in this sample. V is TRBV6-1 and J is TRBJ2-3; D perhaps matches TRBD2 (5 bases). CDR1 MNHNS and CDR2 SASEGT come from the germline V gene. V shed 7 bases and J shed 4 bases, with 12 bases lying between them. The CDR3 loop spans 13 amino acids. The CDR3 region is CASNPGWADTQYF. The CDR3 DNA follows: TGTGCCAGCAATCCGGGGTGGGCAGATACGCAGTATTTT.

The J gene is TRBJ1-5, the V gene TRBV2; 8 bases match TRBD1. V dropped 9 bases and J dropped 7; count of bases not matched to a gene: 8. Looked up from germline, CDR1 is SNHLY and CDR2 is FYNNEI. CDR3 size: 13 residues. CDR3 in DNA: TGTGCCAGTTGGGGGACAGGCGGACAGCCCCAGCATTTT. This codes for CASWGTGGQPQHF.

The chain uses TRBV10-3 and TRBJ1-2; the D is unclear. From germline, CDR1 is ENHRY and CDR2 SYGVKD. This CDR3 is 15 amino acids long. V lost 0 bases and J 2 bases, leaving 10 bases between the germline ends. CDR3 nucleotide sequence: TGTGCCATCAGTGAGTCGCCCGCTGTCAACTATGGCTACACCTTC. Translating it yields CAISESPAVNYGYTF.

CDR3 sequence: CASSSLRDREYEQYF. In DNA, the CDR3 is TGTGCCAGCAGTAGCCTCCGGGACAGAGAATACGAGCAGTACTTC. The rearrangement uses TRBV7-9 and TRBJ2-7; 7 nucleotides line up with TRBD1. The V gene's germline CDR1 is SEHNR and CDR2 FQNEAQ (reference sequence). J gave up 4 bases and V 6 bases, and 12 bases lay outside the gene matches. The CDR3 is made up of 15 amino acids. The full variable domain, completed using reference TRBV7-9 and TRBJ2-7, is DTGVSQNPRHKITKRGQNVTFRCDPISEHNRLYWYRQTLGQGPEFLTYFQNEAQLEKSRLLSDRFSAERPKGSFSTLEIQRTEQGDSAMYLCASSSLRDREYEQYFGPGTRLTVT.

As for this clone: Different DNA sequences within this sample yield the same CDR3. The CDR3 protein is CASSPLAGGPGDTQYF. CDR3 nucleotides: TGTGCCAGCTCACCCCTAGCGGGAGGGCCTGGAGATACGCAGTATTTT. The gene calls are TRBV18 and TRBJ2-3, with 12 positions matching TRBD2. The CDR3 runs to 16 residues. Trimming removed 3 bases from V and 5 bases from J; junction bases left unmatched: 6. Germline V CDR1 and CDR2: KGHSH, LQKENI. Together with reference TRBV18 and TRBJ2-3, the CDR3 gives the full variable domain: NAGVMQNPRHLVRRRGQEARLRCSPMKGHSHVYWYRQLPEEGLKFMVYLQKENIIDESGMPKERFSAEFPKEGPSILRIQQVVRGDSAAYFCASSPLAGGPGDTQYFGPGTRLTVL.

V gene TRBV28 combines with J gene TRBJ1-1; no reliable D call. The ends were cut back, 6 bases at V and 4 bases at J, with 12 bases in the middle. This CDR3 region has 13 residues. Germline-derived CDR1 and CDR2 are MDHEN and SYDVKM. The CDR3 bases are TGTGCCAGCAGGGGTGGGCTTGCCACTGAAGCTTTCTTT. Translating it yields CASRGGLATEAFF.

About this clone itself: The same CDR3 is also encoded by other DNA sequences in this sample. The CDR3 region is CASSFRGAYGYTF. The CDR3, as DNA: TGTGCCAGCAGTTTTCGGGGGGCCTATGGCTACACCTTC. This chain uses TRBV27 with TRBJ1-2, with D possibly TRBD1 on 6 matching bases. The V and J ends lost 3 bases and 4 bases respectively, with 9 bases between them. CDR1 MNHEY and CDR2 SMNVEV come from the germline V gene (reference sequence). The CDR3 length is 13 residues.

This rearrangement joins TRBV28 to TRBJ2-5, with 8 nucleotides matching TRBD1. The end of the DNA is better explained by TRBJ2-7, so the J call may be wrong. Germline V lookup: CDR1 MDHEN, CDR2 SYDVKM. This CDR3 region has 14 residues. The CDR3 bases are TGTGCCAGCAGCACCCGACAGGGGCTCGACGAGCAGTACTTC. As protein: CASSTRQGLDEQYF.

The rearrangement links TRBV5-5 to TRBJ1-2; 8 bases are shared with TRBD1. The CDR3 runs to 13 residues. V was pared by 0 bases and J by 8 bases, with 3 bases of the junction left unmatched. Germline V lookup: CDR1 SGHKS, CDR2 YYEKEE (reference sequence). The CDR3 nucleotides are TGTGCCAGCAGCTTGGACAGGGGGAGCGGCTACACCTTC. It specifies CASSLDRGSGYTF.

This rearrangement joins TRBV5-6 to TRBJ2-3, with D possibly called TRBD1 or TRBD2 (6 bases each). The V and J ends lost 5 bases and 2 bases respectively, with 15 bases between them. The CDR3 runs to 15 residues. In germline, CDR1 is SGHDT, CDR2 YYEEEE. The CDR3 region is CASSLDSGSTDTQYF. The CDR3, as DNA: TGTGCCAGCAGTCTGGACAGCGGGTCCACAGATACGCAGTATTTT.

Regarding this clone: Within the sample, other DNA sequences also encode this same CDR3. The chain is built from TRBV5-4 and TRBJ2-5; D possibly corresponds to TRBD2 (5 bases). CDR1 and CDR2 from the germline V gene are SGHNT and YYREEE (reference sequence). This CDR3 comprises 13 residues. V dropped 0 bases and J dropped 3 bases, with 6 bases sitting between them. In nucleotides, the CDR3 is TGTGCCAGCAGCTTGGAAGCGGAAGAGACCCAGTACTTC. It is translated as CASSLEAEETQYF.

The chain joins TRBV5-1 to TRBJ1-3; 7 bases agree with TRBD1. The V gene end was trimmed by 6 bases and the J gene end by 2 bases; junction bases not matched to a gene: 2. Germline V lookup: CDR1 SGHRS, CDR2 YFSETQ. The CDR3 extends over 13 amino acids. The CDR3 DNA sequence: TGCGCCAGCACGACAGGGACTGGAAACACCATATATTTT. It yields the protein CASTTGTGNTIYF.

This clone was observed a single time. The chain combines TRBV18 with TRBJ2-3; the match to TRBD2 covers 14 bases. This CDR3 region has 18 residues. V was clipped by 6 bases and J by 7 bases; unmatched bases: 15. Germline CDR1 is KGHSH and CDR2 is LQKENI. Written as DNA, the CDR3 is TGTGCCAGCTCTCGAACCCCGGGACTAGCGGGAGTTGTGAATACGCAGTATTTT. Translating it yields CASSRTPGLAGVVNTQYF.

The chain carries TRBV5-1 and TRBJ2-2, with 10 bases aligning to TRBD1. The CDR3 has 17 amino acids. CDR1 SGHRS and CDR2 YFSETQ come from the germline V gene. The junction had 13 bases not matched to a gene; V was cut back by 6 bases and J by 5 bases. CDR3 loop: CASTTSGQGDFTGELFF. The CDR3 region has the DNA TGCGCCAGCACCACGTCTGGACAGGGGGATTTTACCGGGGAGCTGTTTTTT.

The rearrangement joins TRBV6-9 to TRBJ2-7, with D perhaps TRBD1 or TRBD2 (7 bases each). V was trimmed by 7 bases and J by 2 bases, leaving 15 bases between them. In germline, CDR1 is MNHGY, CDR2 SVAAGI. CDR3 length equals 14 residues. CDR3 loop: CASTQGGNTYEQYF. The CDR3 DNA follows: TGTGCCAGCACCCAGGGGGGGAATACCTACGAGCAGTACTTC.

The sample holds a few counts of this clone. This chain links TRBV30 with TRBJ1-2; D may be TRBD1 (5 bases). The CDR3 is 14 residues long. V dropped 4 bases and J dropped 0 bases, with 12 bases sitting between them. Germline CDR1 GTSNPN, CDR2 SVGIG (reference sequence). The CDR3 nucleotides are TGTGCCTGGATCGGACACCTGACTAACTATGGCTACACCTTC. This codes for CAWIGHLTNYGYTF. Supplemented by reference TRBV30 and TRBJ1-2, the full variable domain reads SQTIHQWPATLVQPVGSPLSLECTVEGTSNPNLYWYRQAAGRGLQLLFYSVGIGQISSEVPQNLSASRPQDRQFILSSKKLLLSDSGFYLCAWIGHLTNYGYTFGSGTRLTVV.

The chain is built from TRBV4-3 and TRBJ2-2; D call uncertain. Per germline, CDR1 LGHNA and CDR2 YSLEER. Trimming cost V 1 base and J 6 bases, with 12 bases left between them. The CDR3 sequence is 15 residues long. The CDR3, as DNA: TGCGCCAGCAGCCAAGTTCACGAGTGGGCCGGGGAGCTGTTTTTT. Translating it yields CASSQVHEWAGELFF.

The chain links TRBV19 to TRBJ1-1; a possible D gene is TRBD1 (5 bases). In germline, CDR1 is LNHDA, CDR2 SQIVND (reference sequence). Deletions cut 5 bases from V and 0 bases from J, with 19 bases between. CDR3 length: 17 amino acids. This chain's CDR3 is CASSSHRRGGMNTEAFF. The DNA for the CDR3 is TGTGCCAGTAGTTCCCACAGGCGAGGAGGAATGAACACTGAAGCTTTCTTT.

This clone has more than one count but fewer than ten. The chain recombines TRBV6-6 with TRBJ1-1; the D is unclear. V was cut by 9 bases and J by 4 bases, with 9 bases left in between. Germline V gene lookup returns CDR1 MNHNY and CDR2 SVGAGI (reference sequence). There are 11 residues in the CDR3. The CDR3 nucleotides are TGTGCCAGTTTGGTGAGCACTGAAGCTTTCTTT. It translates to CASLVSTEAFF.

V is TRBV28 and J is TRBJ2-7, with TRBD1 matching over 7 bases. J gave up 0 bases and V 5 bases, and 7 bases lay outside the gene matches. CDR1 is MDHEN and CDR2 is SYDVKM in the germline V gene. This CDR3 has 15 residues. The CDR3: CASSPRQGFSYEQYF. The CDR3 DNA follows: TGTGCCAGCAGTCCCCGACAGGGTTTCTCCTACGAGCAGTACTTC.

The count of this clone is one. The chain recombines TRBV30 with TRBJ1-3, with D maybe TRBD1 (6 bases). V was shortened by 2 bases and J by 1 base, with 12 bases between the two germline ends. There are 15 residues in the CDR3. Germline CDR1 is GTSNPN and CDR2 is SVGIG (reference sequence). Here the CDR3 reads CAWSSRGKSGNTIYF. CDR3 in DNA: TGTGCCTGGAGTTCCAGGGGAAAATCTGGAAACACCATATATTTT.

The chain employs TRBV19 and TRBJ2-7, with TRBD2 matching 12 bases. With 6 bases clipped from V and 4 bases from J, the junction kept 10 bases outside the gene matches. CDR1 and CDR2 from the germline V gene are LNHDA and SQIVND (reference sequence). This CDR3 region has 16 residues. The CDR3 nucleotides are TGTGCCAGTAGGCACCTCGGGACTAGCGGGTCGTACGAGCAGTACTTC. Translating gives CASRHLGTSGSYEQYF.

CDR3 DNA sequence: TGTGCCAGCAGCTTTGGGCAGGGATACTACGAGCAGTACTTC. Amino acid sequence: CASSFGQGYYEQYF. The chain is built from TRBV11-2 and TRBJ2-7; maybe TRBD1 (5 bases). The V end lost 3 bases, the J end lost 3 bases, and 12 bases lay between the germline ends. This CDR3 has 14 residues. CDR1 and CDR2 (germline): SGHAT, FQNNGV.

The J gene is TRBJ2-7, the V gene TRBV6-1; D is possibly TRBD1 (6 bases). This CDR3 is 14 amino acids long. The V end was cut by 7 bases, the J end by 2 bases, with 15 bases between. Germline loops: CDR1 MNHNS, CDR2 SASEGT. The CDR3, as DNA: TGTGCCAGCACCAAGACAGGAACAACCTACGAGCAGTACTTC. Protein product: CASTKTGTTYEQYF.

The V gene is TRBV5-1, the J gene TRBJ2-3; perhaps D is TRBD1 or TRBD2 (5 bases each). The CDR3 runs to 17 residues. V was trimmed by 4 bases and J by 3 bases, leaving 21 bases between them. Germline assignment: CDR1 SGHRS and CDR2 YFSETQ. The CDR3 is CASSPDPSGPRTDTQYF. The CDR3 region has the DNA TGCGCCAGCAGCCCGGACCCTTCGGGGCCCCGTACAGATACGCAGTATTTT.